The 19 T cell receptor beta chains given below trace back to one sample, sequenced in a study of blood T cells in healthy people across ages. Primed by a sample-barcoded 5' primer and a J-beta primer mix, a second PCR proceeded for roughly 6 to 12 cycles. TCRdb redid the calling of the 5' RACE reads with MiXCR, one entry per CDR3 protein. The data hold 1.5 million to 2 million distinct CDR3 sequences, with 39% observed a single time. The sequencing sample was made of blood. These receptors were obtained from a human donor in good health.

The chain has TRBV5-5 and TRBJ1-2; tentative D call: TRBD1 (6 bases). This CDR3 is built from 16 residues. With 1 base removed from V and 1 base from J, the gap between germline ends came to 14 bases. In germline, CDR1 is SGHKS, CDR2 YYEKEE (reference sequence). The CDR3 loop is CASSLLRTGINYGYTF. The DNA for the CDR3 is TGTGCCAGCAGCTTGTTACGTACAGGGATTAACTATGGCTACACCTTC. Full variable domain (rest looked up from reference TRBV5-5 and TRBJ1-2): DAGVTQSPTHLIKTRGQQVTLRCSPISGHKSVSWYQQVLGQGPQFIFQYYEKEERGRGNFPDRFSARQFPNYSSELNVNALLLGDSALYLCASSLLRTGINYGYTFGSGTRLTVV.

J is TRBJ2-5 and V is TRBV7-2, with D tentatively TRBD2 (5 bases). The last part of the DNA fits TRBJ2-7 better; the J call may be wrong. Germline values: CDR1 SGHTA, CDR2 FQGNSA. CDR3 length equals 12 residues. CDR3 sequence (DNA): TGTGCCAGCAGCTCAATCGGGGTCGAGCAGTACTTC. The encoded protein is CASSSIGVEQYF.

This chain connects TRBV27 to TRBJ2-7; the D gene could be TRBD1 or TRBD2 (5 bases each). Trimming removed 4 bases from V and 2 bases from J, with 15 bases in between. Germline values: CDR1 MNHEY, CDR2 SMNVEV (reference sequence). The CDR3 runs to 15 residues. CDR3 amino acids: CASSYSGTATYEQYF. The DNA of the CDR3 is TGTGCCAGCAGTTACTCCGGGACGGCAACCTACGAGCAGTACTTC.

Only a few counts were recorded for this clonotype. This chain joins TRBV10-3 and TRBJ2-4; a weak D match, TRBD2 (5 bases). Per germline, CDR1 ENHRY and CDR2 SYGVKD. The germline V and J ends were trimmed by 1 base and 1 base, with 14 bases remaining between them. The CDR3 runs 17 residues. Here the CDR3 DNA reads TGTGCCATCAGTGAGTACTCAGGACTTCTGGCCAAAAACATTCAGTACTTC. This translates into CAISEYSGLLAKNIQYF.

This sequence joins TRBV15 and TRBJ1-2; a possible D gene is TRBD1 (5 bases). This CDR3 has 16 residues. The germline V gene encodes CDR1 LNHNV and CDR2 YYDKDF (reference sequence). Trimming cost V 3 bases and J 4 bases, with 18 bases left between them. CDR3 in amino acids: CATSSHLMGLGYGYTF. DNA of the CDR3: TGTGCCACCAGCAGTCACCTTATGGGGCTGGGCTATGGCTACACCTTC.

The rearrangement uses TRBV3-1 and TRBJ2-7, with a possible D match to TRBD1 (6 bases). Deletions cut 8 bases from V and 3 bases from J, with 11 bases between. CDR1 and CDR2 (germline): LGHDT, YNNKEL (reference sequence). This CDR3 contains 12 residues. The CDR3 spells CASGRTDYEQYF. CDR3 in DNA: TGTGCCAGCGGACGGACAGACTACGAGCAGTACTTC.

The table lists this clonotype with a few counts. The chain joins TRBV7-2 to TRBJ1-5; weak D call: TRBD1 (5 bases). There are 15 residues in the CDR3. V was clipped by 0 bases and J by 5 bases, with 11 bases between them. Germline V gives CDR1 SGHTA, CDR2 FQGNSA. DNA for the CDR3: TGTGCCAGCAGCTTAGCGCAGGGCGTCGATCAGCCCCAGCATTTT. Residues: CASSLAQGVDQPQHF.

The chain employs TRBV29-1 and TRBJ1-1; TRBD1 agrees at 7 bases. The CDR3 contains 13 residues. V lost 5 bases and J lost 3; bases outside the gene matches: 6. The germline V gene encodes CDR1 SQVTM and CDR2 ANQGSEA. This chain's CDR3 is CSVFTGADTEAFF. The CDR3 DNA is TGCAGCGTTTTCACAGGGGCGGACACTGAAGCTTTCTTT.

The sample holds one count of this clonotype. A much bigger clone sits one base away, suggesting this may be a read error. The V gene is TRBV29-1, the J gene TRBJ2-5; 8 nucleotides match TRBD1. Germline CDR1 SQVTM, CDR2 ANQGSEA. The V segment lost 5 bases and the J segment 11 bases; nucleotides outside the gene matches: 16. This CDR3 is built from 14 residues. CDR3 nucleotides: TGCAGCGTTCGAGGGACAGGAGTGCGCTACGGGCAGTACTTC. Translation: CSVRGTGVRYGQYF.

In the case of this clonotype: Its ends do not fully match the called genes, so a read error is possible. The chain links TRBV20-1 to TRBJ2-5; D is ambiguous. The CDR3 loop spans 12 amino acids. In germline, CDR1 is DFQATT, CDR2 SNEGSKA (reference sequence). CDR3 sequence reads: CSATQPQEAQYF. The CDR3 DNA sequence: TGCAGTGCTACCCAACCACAAGAGGCCCAGTACTTC.

This clonotype was detected many times. The V and J genes are TRBV15 and TRBJ2-1; TRBD2 matches 7 bases. Germline trimming cut 0 bases from V and 4 bases from J; bases unmatched to any gene: 3. This CDR3 spans 15 amino acids. CDR1 and CDR2 from the germline V gene are LNHNV and YYDKDF (reference sequence). In nucleotides, the CDR3 is TGTGCCACCAGCAGAGATCTGGGGGGGTACAATGAGCAGTTCTTC. Amino acids: CATSRDLGGYNEQFF.

This clonotype has more than one count but fewer than ten. The chain combines TRBV7-2 with TRBJ1-2, with unresolved D. CDR1 is SGHTA and CDR2 is FQGNSA in the germline V gene. The CDR3 runs to 14 residues. Trimming took 5 bases from V and 1 from J, leaving 11 bases between them. The CDR3 nucleotides are TGTGCCAGCAGCCCCACACACGTTAACTATGGCTACACCTTC. Translation: CASSPTHVNYGYTF. Full variable domain (missing parts from reference TRBV7-2 and TRBJ1-2): GAGVSQSPSNKVTEKGKDVELRCDPISGHTALYWYRQSLGQGLEFLIYFQGNSAPDKSGLPSDRFSAERTGGSVSTLTIQRTQQEDSAVYLCASSPTHVNYGYTFGSGTRLTVV.

CDR3: CASSANMANTEAFF. CDR3 sequence (DNA): TGCGCCAGCAGCGCAAACATGGCGAACACTGAAGCTTTCTTT. This chain links TRBV4-1 with TRBJ1-1; no firm D call. V was shortened by 5 bases and J by 1 base, with 11 bases between the two germline ends. CDR3 length: 14 residues. Germline CDR1 and CDR2: MGHRA and YSYEKL.

Here the CDR3 DNA reads TGTGCCAGCAGAAATACGGGGGTCGAGACCCAGTACTTC. Translation gives CASRNTGVETQYF. The V call is TRBV6-5, the J call TRBJ2-5; D may be TRBD2 (6 bases). The CDR3 contains 13 residues. Per germline, CDR1 MNHEY and CDR2 SVGAGI. V was trimmed by 6 bases and J by 5 bases, leaving 13 bases between them.

This clonotype was picked up a small number of times. The J gene is TRBJ2-5, the V gene TRBV11-1; no definite D call. From germline, CDR1 is SGHAT and CDR2 FQDESV (reference sequence). V lost 1 base, J lost 2 bases, and 17 bases lay in between. The CDR3 sequence is 17 residues long. The CDR3 bases are TGTGCCAGCAGCTTAGGTGTGGCCAGCGCCAGACAAGAGACCCAGTACTTC. As protein: CASSLGVASARQETQYF.

The table lists this clonotype with a few counts. The chain links TRBV4-1 to TRBJ2-3; the D gene is possibly TRBD2 (5 bases). This CDR3 contains 15 residues. V lost 3 bases and J 2 bases, leaving 12 bases between the germline ends. Germline CDR1 is MGHRA and CDR2 is YSYEKL. CDR3 in amino acids: CASSQYDYYTDTQYF. As DNA, the CDR3 is TGCGCCAGCAGCCAGTACGACTATTACACAGATACGCAGTATTTT.

This clonotype was recorded at least ten times. The chain is built from TRBV29-1 and TRBJ2-7, with TRBD1 matching over 12 bases. Germline trimming cut 7 bases from V and 3 bases from J; bases unmatched to any gene: 7. The CDR3 contains 14 residues. Looked up from germline, CDR1 is SQVTM and CDR2 is ANQGSEA. The CDR3 region is CSASGTGGFYEQYF. CDR3 DNA sequence: TGCAGCGCCTCCGGGACAGGGGGCTTCTACGAGCAGTACTTC.

In its sample, this clonotype was seen a few times. The chain couples TRBV2 to TRBJ1-2, with 7 bases fitting TRBD1. CDR1 and CDR2 from the germline V gene are SNHLY and FYNNEI. V was pared by 6 bases and J by 7 bases, with 5 bases of the junction left unmatched. This CDR3 comprises 12 residues. The CDR3 DNA follows: TGTGCCAGCAGAATGGGGACAGTTGGCTACACCTTC. The encoded protein is CASRMGTVGYTF.

The rearrangement uses TRBV9 and TRBJ1-2; the D is unclear. V lost 3 bases and J 4 bases, leaving 13 bases between the germline ends. This CDR3 is 14 amino acids long. Germline-derived CDR1 and CDR2 are SGDLS and YYNGEE. The CDR3 nucleotides are TGTGCCAGCAGCGGAGGTCGAAATTCCTATGGCTACACCTTC. This sequence encodes CASSGGRNSYGYTF.